The rows below give T cell receptor beta chains drawn from one sample of a study of T-cell memory formation after mild COVID-19. TCRdb fed the 5' RACE reads into MiXCR, producing one record per CDR3 protein. This table has more than 450,000 distinct CDR3 sequences, about a sixth appearing once. Sequencing used PBMCs or a T cell subset sorted from them (not recorded which). Receptor source: an adult woman who had mild COVID-19 (a few samples of this study predate the infection). Cell type and time point are not known. The CDR3 runs from the conserved cysteine through the conserved F or W. Each record gives: V gene, J gene, D gene, CDR3 protein. The D gene is left open where the match is weak.

>TRBV4-3|TRBJ2-2|-
CASSQGAGITTGELFF
>TRBV29-1|TRBJ2-7|-
CSVANGYEQYF
>TRBV9|TRBJ1-4|TRBD1
CASSPKTGLLFF
>TRBV7-9|TRBJ2-1|-
CASSLGINEQFF
>TRBV7-8|TRBJ2-1|TRBD2
CASSLVTGLVNNEQFF
>TRBV24-1|TRBJ2-3|TRBD1
CATGDLGQDTDTQYF
>TRBV28|TRBJ1-1|-
CASSFMRAEAFF
>TRBV12-3/TRBV12-4|TRBJ2-1|TRBD1
CASSSRTGWFF
>TRBV5-1|TRBJ2-6|TRBD1
CASGTGTGSDLSGANVLTF
>TRBV29-1|TRBJ2-7|TRBD1
CSVSGQYEQYF
>TRBV7-9|TRBJ2-7|TRBD1
CASSVFGQGSSYEQYF
>TRBV12-3/TRBV12-4|TRBJ2-7|TRBD1
CASSSDTTYGQGGSYEQYF
>TRBV6-5|TRBJ2-6|-
CASSYRTRPVSGANVLTF
>TRBV24-1|TRBJ2-3|-
CATSDSGVRTDTQYF
>TRBV5-1|TRBJ2-7|-
CASSTEAGTQSYEQYF
>TRBV27|TRBJ2-1|TRBD1
CASSFRGGRNNEQFF
>TRBV11-3|TRBJ2-1|TRBD1
CASTGQGINEQFF
>TRBV6-2/TRBV6-3|TRBJ2-1|TRBD2
CASSRTGSGGYYNEQFF
>TRBV12-3/TRBV12-4|TRBJ2-7|-
CASSFQSGRSYEQYF
>TRBV12-3/TRBV12-4|TRBJ1-5|-
CASSLRLTFLENQPQHF
>TRBV6-5|TRBJ1-1|-
CASSYRGRTEAFF
>TRBV5-8|TRBJ2-5|-
CASSWGARGETQYF
>TRBV29-1|TRBJ1-1|-
CSVGGITEAFF
>TRBV11-2|TRBJ1-4|TRBD1
CASSSGTGVREKLFF
>TRBV3-1|TRBJ2-5|-
CASSLDSGYVETQYF
>TRBV11-2|TRBJ2-5|-
CASSLGGARTETQYF
>TRBV14|TRBJ2-2|TRBD2
CASGLAGVSRVTGELFF
>TRBV20-1|TRBJ2-3|-
CSARERAKVADTQYF
>TRBV5-5|TRBJ2-3|-
CASSLVVQGLADTQYF
>TRBV7-2|TRBJ2-3|TRBD2
CASSPRTTLAGGSPDTQYF
>TRBV7-3|TRBJ2-1|-
CASAGDSYNEQFF
>TRBV5-1|TRBJ2-5|TRBD1
CASSLAPALGGTGGQETQYF
>TRBV12-3/TRBV12-4|TRBJ1-1|TRBD1
CASSRTGGFTEAFF
>TRBV5-1|TRBJ2-5|-
CASSYPAETQYF
>TRBV6-6|TRBJ2-1|-
CASTPSVGGPNEQFF
>TRBV7-6|TRBJ2-1|-
CASSPQASSSYNEQFF
>TRBV5-1|TRBJ2-7|TRBD1
CASSFGTVDDYEQYF
>TRBV5-1|TRBJ2-3|TRBD2
CASSLAGLAGTDTQYF
>TRBV28|TRBJ2-5|-
CASTWGGGQETQYF
>TRBV4-2|TRBJ1-5|TRBD1
CASSQDLTGDSNQPQHF
>TRBV11-2|TRBJ2-3|TRBD2
CASSWGGLAGGSTDTQYF
>TRBV5-1|TRBJ2-7|TRBD1
CASSTGQGLTYEQYF
>TRBV3-1|TRBJ2-1|-
CASSRDNYNEQFF
>TRBV6-1|TRBJ2-5|-
CASSQGGLRETQYF
>TRBV20-1|TRBJ2-7|-
CSARDPNYPEQYF
>TRBV7-2|TRBJ2-1|TRBD2
CASSLRVAGGRNEQFF
>TRBV28|TRBJ1-5|-
CASTYRRRLNQPQHF
>TRBV13|TRBJ2-2|-
CASRLGHANTGELFF
>TRBV5-6|TRBJ1-5|-
CASSLFNQPQHF
>TRBV10-3|TRBJ2-1|-
CAISEGESSYNEQFF
>TRBV7-9|TRBJ2-1|TRBD2
CASSRGTSEYNEQFF
>TRBV11-2|TRBJ2-3|-
CASSLVERVDTQYF
>TRBV19|TRBJ2-7|TRBD2
CASSVLAGAREQYF
>TRBV12-3/TRBV12-4|TRBJ2-7|-
CASSFNQRGSNTYEQYF
>TRBV5-1|TRBJ2-5|-
CASSYRQETQYF